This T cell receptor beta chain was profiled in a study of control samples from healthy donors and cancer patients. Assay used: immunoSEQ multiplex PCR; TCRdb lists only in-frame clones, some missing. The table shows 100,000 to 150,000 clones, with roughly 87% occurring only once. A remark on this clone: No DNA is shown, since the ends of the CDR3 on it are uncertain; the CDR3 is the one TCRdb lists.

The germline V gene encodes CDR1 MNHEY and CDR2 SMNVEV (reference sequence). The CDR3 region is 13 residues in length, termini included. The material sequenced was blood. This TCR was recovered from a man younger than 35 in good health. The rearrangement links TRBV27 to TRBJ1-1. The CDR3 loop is CASSLSLRAEAFF.